These 14 T cell receptor beta chains were all obtained from the same sample, sequenced in a study of OX40 agonist ivuxolimab in advanced cancers. This table comes from immunoSEQ multiplex PCR, and its TCRdb copy is limited to in-frame clones, with some not included. Of about 48,000 clones listed, 75% to 85% are singletons. The source was CD4+ or CD8+ T cells sorted from blood, collected in a trial of the OX40 agonist ivuxolimab. These TCRs come from an adult with an advanced solid tumor such as melanoma, head and neck, liver or kidney cancer.

V usage is TRBV19 and J usage is TRBJ2-1; unclear D gene. The CDR3 runs to 14 residues. In germline, CDR1 is LNHDA, CDR2 SQIVND (reference sequence). Trimming took off 6 bases at V and 4 bases at J, with 13 bases between the two ends. This CDR3 reads CASRPTTLYNEQFF. The CDR3 DNA reads TGTGCCAGTAGGCCGACCACCCTATACAATGAGCAGTTCTTC.

Only one count was recorded for this clone. The chain couples TRBV19 to TRBJ1-4; D is possibly TRBD1 (6 bases). CDR3 length: 13 residues. Trimming took 5 bases from V and 7 from J, leaving 11 bases between them. CDR1 is LNHDA and CDR2 is SQIVND in the germline V gene (reference sequence). CDR3 sequence: CASSSARGEKLFF. Here the CDR3 DNA reads TGTGCCAGTAGTTCGGCCAGGGGTGAAAAACTGTTTTTT.

V and J are TRBV12-5 and TRBJ2-5; the match to TRBD1 covers 7 bases. The J call may be mistaken, given a closer DNA end match to TRBJ2-7. The CDR3 has 16 amino acids. Per the germline V gene, CDR1 is LGHNT and CDR2 is FRNRAP. The CDR3 DNA reads TGTGCTAGTGGTTTTCCCCGGGACAGAGCCTCCTACGAGCAGTACTTC. Amino acids: CASGFPRDRASYEQYF.

There are a few counts of this clone. The chain recombines TRBV19 with TRBJ2-6, with 8 bases fitting TRBD2. J lost 4 bases, V lost 7 bases, and 6 bases had no gene match. The CDR3 covers 15 residues. The germline CDR1 and CDR2 sequences are LNHDA and SQIVND (reference sequence). Here the CDR3 DNA reads TGTGCCAGTACCCCGGGGGGGTCCGGGGCCAACGTCCTGACTTTC. Translated, it gives CASTPGGSGANVLTF.

The CDR3 coding sequence is TGTGCCAGCAGCCAGAAACTCCCCCTATATGGGGAGCCCGACGAGCAGTACTTC. Translating gives CASSQKLPLYGEPDEQYF. The rearrangement uses TRBV14 and TRBJ2-5; possible D gene TRBD2, 5 bases. The J call may be in error: the DNA end matches TRBJ2-7 better. The CDR3 is 18 residues long. CDR1 is SGHDN, CDR2 FVKESK, per germline.

The chain combines TRBV5-8 with TRBJ2-7, with 7 bases lining up with TRBD1. Trimming removed 5 bases from V and 4 bases from J; junction bases left unmatched: 6. Germline loops: CDR1 SGHTS, CDR2 YDEGEE. This CDR3 has 13 amino acids. The CDR3 DNA follows: TGTGCCAGCAGTAAGACAGGGATTTACGAGCAGTACTTC. Encoded protein: CASSKTGIYEQYF.

The rearrangement links TRBV7-6 to TRBJ2-5; D remains ambiguous. The germline V gene has CDR1 SGHVS and CDR2 FNYEAQ. The CDR3 runs to 12 residues. V lost 4 bases and J lost 5, with 8 bases in between. CDR3 in DNA: TGTGCCAGCAGCTCTTGGCTGGAGACCCAGTACTTC. Translated, it gives CASSSWLETQYF.

The chain joins TRBV9 to TRBJ2-7; TRBD2 is a possible D gene (7 bases). Trimming took off 0 bases at V and 13 bases at J, with 14 bases between the two ends. The CDR3 covers 12 residues. Germline V gene data show CDR1 as SGDLS and CDR2 as YYNGEE. The DNA for the CDR3 is TGTGCCAGCAGCGTAGGAGGGGGGGGCCCATACTTC. This encodes CASSVGGGGPYF.

The rearrangement joins TRBV7-6 to TRBJ2-1, with TRBD2 identical over 8 bases. This CDR3 is built from 17 residues. V shed 1 base and J 9 bases; nucleotides not matched to a gene: 14. CDR1 is SGHVS and CDR2 is FNYEAQ in the germline V gene. The CDR3 DNA is TGTGCCAGCAGCTTAGGGGTTTCGGGGGGGCAATTGGGTGAGCAGTTCTTC. It codes for CASSLGVSGGQLGEQFF.

The chain recombines TRBV4-1 with TRBJ1-2; 7 positions agree with TRBD1. Germline-derived CDR1 and CDR2 are MGHRA and YSYEKL. The ends lost 4 bases at V and 4 bases at J; junction bases unmatched: 6. This CDR3 has 14 residues. CDR3 bases: TGCGCCAGCAGCCGGGGGGGGACAGCCTATGGCTACACCTTC. Translating it yields CASSRGGTAYGYTF.

The table lists this clone with a count of one. This chain connects TRBV5-4 to TRBJ2-2; 8 nucleotides agree with TRBD2. Germline V CDR1 and CDR2: SGHNT, YYREEE (reference sequence). V dropped 2 bases and J dropped 0; count of bases not matched to a gene: 6. This CDR3 is built from 17 residues. The DNA of the CDR3 is TGTGCCAGCAGCTTAGGCGGGGGGCCTTCGAACACCGGGGAGCTGTTTTTT. Translated, it gives CASSLGGGPSNTGELFF.

This chain joins TRBV6-5 and TRBJ1-5; D remains unclear. The V end lost 0 bases, the J end lost 5 bases, and 5 bases lay between the germline ends. CDR3 length: 13 amino acids. Per the germline V gene, CDR1 is MNHEY and CDR2 is SVGAGI. The CDR3 DNA sequence: TGTGCCAGCAGTTACTCGTGGGATCAGCCCCAGCATTTT. It specifies CASSYSWDQPQHF.

The chain is built from TRBV28 and TRBJ1-1; D is undetermined. Per germline, CDR1 MDHEN and CDR2 SYDVKM. This CDR3 has 15 residues. The germline V and J ends were trimmed by 7 bases and 1 base, with 16 bases remaining between them. The CDR3 protein is CASNKTPPPNTEAFF. The CDR3 bases are TGTGCCAGCAACAAGACCCCACCCCCGAACACTGAAGCTTTCTTT.

Remarks on this clone: One end of the junction does not line up with germline, which may come from a read error. This sequence joins TRBV18 and TRBJ1-2, with D perhaps matching TRBD1 (5 bases). Germline V gene lookup returns CDR1 KGHSH and CDR2 LQKENI. There are 11 residues in the CDR3. In DNA, the CDR3 is TGTGCCAGCTCTCTCGGACAAGTTGCGGCCTTC. Translation: CASSLGQVAAF.